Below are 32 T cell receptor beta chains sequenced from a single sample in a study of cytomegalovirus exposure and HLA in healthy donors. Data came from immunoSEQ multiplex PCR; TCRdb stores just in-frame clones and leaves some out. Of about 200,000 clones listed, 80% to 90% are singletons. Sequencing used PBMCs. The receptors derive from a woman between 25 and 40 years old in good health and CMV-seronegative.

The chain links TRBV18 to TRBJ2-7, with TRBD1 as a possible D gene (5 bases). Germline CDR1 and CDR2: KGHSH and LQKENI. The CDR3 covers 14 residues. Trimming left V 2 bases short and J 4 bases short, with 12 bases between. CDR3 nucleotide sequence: TGTGCCAGCTCACCAATCACAGGTTCTTACGAGCAGTACTTC. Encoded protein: CASSPITGSYEQYF.

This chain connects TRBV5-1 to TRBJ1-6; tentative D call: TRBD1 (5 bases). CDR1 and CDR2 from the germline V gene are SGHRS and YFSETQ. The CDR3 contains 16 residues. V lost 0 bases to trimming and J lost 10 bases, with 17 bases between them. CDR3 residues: CASSLGGGGDYSPLHF. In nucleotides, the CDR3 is TGCGCCAGCAGCTTGGGCGGGGGGGGAGATTACTCACCCCTCCACTTT.

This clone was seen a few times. CDR3 nucleotides: TGTGCCAGCAACCTCCGGGACAGGGACTATGGCTACACCTTC. Translation gives CASNLRDRDYGYTF. The chain carries TRBV5-8 and TRBJ1-2; 9 bases map to TRBD1. Germline V gives CDR1 SGHTS, CDR2 YDEGEE. This CDR3 is 14 amino acids long. J was trimmed by 3 bases and V by 6 bases; bases with no gene match: 6.

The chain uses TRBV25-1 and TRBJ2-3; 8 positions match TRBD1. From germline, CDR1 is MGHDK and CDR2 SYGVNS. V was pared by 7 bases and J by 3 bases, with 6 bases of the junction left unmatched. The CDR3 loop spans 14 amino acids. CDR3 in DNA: TGTGCCAGCACCGGACAGGGTCGAACAGATACGCAGTATTTT. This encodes CASTGQGRTDTQYF.

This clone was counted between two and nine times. CDR3: CASSLEGSGRGELFF. CDR3 DNA sequence: TGTGCCAGCAGTCTAGAGGGATCGGGGAGAGGGGAGCTGTTTTTT. The V call is TRBV6-6, the J call TRBJ2-2, with D perhaps matching TRBD2 (5 bases). The CDR3 is 15 residues long. CDR1 MNHNY and CDR2 SVGAGI come from the germline V gene (reference sequence). With 5 bases removed from V and 8 bases from J, the gap between germline ends came to 18 bases.

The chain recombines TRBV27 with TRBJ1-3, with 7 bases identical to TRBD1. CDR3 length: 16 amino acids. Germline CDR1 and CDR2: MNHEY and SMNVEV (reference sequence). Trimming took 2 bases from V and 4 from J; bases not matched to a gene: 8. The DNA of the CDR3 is TGTGCCAGCAGTTTAGTAGGGACAGCATCGGGAAACACCATATATTTT. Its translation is CASSLVGTASGNTIYF.

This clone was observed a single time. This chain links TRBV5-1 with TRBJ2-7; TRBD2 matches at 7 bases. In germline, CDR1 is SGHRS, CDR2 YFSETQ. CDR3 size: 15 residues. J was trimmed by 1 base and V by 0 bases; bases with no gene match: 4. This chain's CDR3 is CASSLVLAPSYEQYF. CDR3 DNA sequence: TGCGCCAGCAGCTTGGTACTAGCGCCGTCCTACGAGCAGTACTTC.

CDR3 nucleotide sequence: TGTGCCAGCGCTGACAGGGGAGTCTATCAGCCCCAGCATTTT. It is translated as CASADRGVYQPQHF. The chain uses TRBV6-6 and TRBJ1-5; TRBD1 matches at 8 bases. The germline CDR1 and CDR2 sequences are MNHNY and SVGAGI (reference sequence). The CDR3 runs 14 residues. J lost 5 bases, V lost 8 bases, and 8 bases had no gene match.

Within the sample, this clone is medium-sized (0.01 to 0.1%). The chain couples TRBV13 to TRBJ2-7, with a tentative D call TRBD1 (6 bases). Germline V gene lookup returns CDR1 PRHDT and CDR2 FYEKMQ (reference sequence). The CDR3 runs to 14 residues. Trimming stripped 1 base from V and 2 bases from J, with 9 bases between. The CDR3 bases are TGTGCCAGCAGCTTAGAGGGGGAAACCTACGAGCAGTACTTC. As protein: CASSLEGETYEQYF.

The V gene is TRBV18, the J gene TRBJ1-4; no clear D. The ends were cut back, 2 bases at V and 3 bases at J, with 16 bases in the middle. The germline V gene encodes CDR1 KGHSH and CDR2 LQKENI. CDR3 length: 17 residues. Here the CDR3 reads CASSPGSQAEANEKLFF. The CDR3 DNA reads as TGTGCCAGCTCACCAGGGAGCCAGGCTGAGGCTAATGAAAAACTGTTTTTT.

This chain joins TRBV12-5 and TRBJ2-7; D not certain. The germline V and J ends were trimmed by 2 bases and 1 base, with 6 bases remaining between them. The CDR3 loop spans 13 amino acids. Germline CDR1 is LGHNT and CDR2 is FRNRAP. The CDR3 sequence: CASGLHYSYEQYF. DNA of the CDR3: TGTGCTAGTGGTTTGCACTATTCCTACGAGCAGTACTTC.

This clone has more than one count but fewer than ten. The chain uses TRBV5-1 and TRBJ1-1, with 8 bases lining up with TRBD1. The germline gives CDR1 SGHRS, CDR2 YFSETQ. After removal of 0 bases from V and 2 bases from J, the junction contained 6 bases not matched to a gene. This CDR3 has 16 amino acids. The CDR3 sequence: CASSLAGTGTNTEAFF. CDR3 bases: TGCGCCAGCAGCTTGGCCGGGACAGGTACCAACACTGAAGCTTTCTTT.

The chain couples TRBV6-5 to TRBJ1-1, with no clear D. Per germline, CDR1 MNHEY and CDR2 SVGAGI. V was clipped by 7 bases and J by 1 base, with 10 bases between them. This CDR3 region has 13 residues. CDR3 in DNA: TGTGCCAGCATTTCGCCAGGGAACACTGAAGCTTTCTTT. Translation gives CASISPGNTEAFF.

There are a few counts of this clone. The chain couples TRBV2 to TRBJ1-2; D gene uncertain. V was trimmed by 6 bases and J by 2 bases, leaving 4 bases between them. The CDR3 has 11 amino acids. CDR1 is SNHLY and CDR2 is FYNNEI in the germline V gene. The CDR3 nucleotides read TGTGCCAGCAGAGAGAACTATGGCTACACCTTC. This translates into CASRENYGYTF.

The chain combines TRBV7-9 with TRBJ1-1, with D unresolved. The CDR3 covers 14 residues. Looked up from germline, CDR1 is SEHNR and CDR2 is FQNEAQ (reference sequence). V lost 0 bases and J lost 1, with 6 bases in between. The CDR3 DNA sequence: TGTGCCAGCAGCTTAGCTGGGCAGAACACTGAAGCTTTCTTT. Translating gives CASSLAGQNTEAFF.

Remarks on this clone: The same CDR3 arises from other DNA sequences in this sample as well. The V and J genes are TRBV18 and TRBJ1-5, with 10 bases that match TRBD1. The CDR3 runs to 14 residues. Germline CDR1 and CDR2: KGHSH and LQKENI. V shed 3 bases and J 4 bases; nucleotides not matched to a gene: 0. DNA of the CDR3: TGTGCCAGCTCACCGGGACAGGGGAATCAGCCCCAGCATTTT. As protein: CASSPGQGNQPQHF.

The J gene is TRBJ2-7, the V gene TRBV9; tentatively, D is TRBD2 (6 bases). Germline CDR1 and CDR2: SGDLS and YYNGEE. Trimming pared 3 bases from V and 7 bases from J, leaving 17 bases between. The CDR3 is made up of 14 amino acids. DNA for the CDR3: TGTGCCAGCAGCGGCCGGGACTCCAAAAGGGAGCAGTACTTC. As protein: CASSGRDSKREQYF. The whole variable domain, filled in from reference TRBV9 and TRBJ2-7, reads DSGVTQTPKHLITATGQRVTLRCSPRSGDLSVYWYQQSLDQGLQFLIQYYNGEERAKGNILERFSAQQFPDLHSELNLSSLELGDSALYFCASSGRDSKREQYFGPGTRLTVT.

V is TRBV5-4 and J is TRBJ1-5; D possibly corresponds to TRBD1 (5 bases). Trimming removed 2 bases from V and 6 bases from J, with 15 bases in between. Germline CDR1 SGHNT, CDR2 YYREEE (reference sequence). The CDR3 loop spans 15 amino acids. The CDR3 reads CASSLDLGAVQPQHF. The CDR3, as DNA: TGTGCCAGCAGCTTAGACCTAGGGGCGGTTCAGCCCCAGCATTTT.

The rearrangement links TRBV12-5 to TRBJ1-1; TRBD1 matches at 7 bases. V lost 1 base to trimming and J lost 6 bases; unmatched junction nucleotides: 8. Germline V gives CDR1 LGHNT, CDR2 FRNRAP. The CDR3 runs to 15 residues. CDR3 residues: CASGLAPDRAAEAFF. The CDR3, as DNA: TGTGCTAGTGGTTTGGCTCCTGACAGGGCGGCTGAAGCTTTCTTT.

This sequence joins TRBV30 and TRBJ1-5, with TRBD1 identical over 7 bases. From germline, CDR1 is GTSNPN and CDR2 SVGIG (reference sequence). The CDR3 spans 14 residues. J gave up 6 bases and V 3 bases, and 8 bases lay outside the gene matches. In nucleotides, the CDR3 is TGTGCCTGGAGCCTAAAAGGGGGCATTCAGCCCCAGCATTTT. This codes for CAWSLKGGIQPQHF. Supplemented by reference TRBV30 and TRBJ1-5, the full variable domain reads SQTIHQWPATLVQPVGSPLSLECTVEGTSNPNLYWYRQAAGRGLQLLFYSVGIGQISSEVPQNLSASRPQDRQFILSSKKLLLSDSGFYLCAWSLKGGIQPQHFGDGTRLSIL.

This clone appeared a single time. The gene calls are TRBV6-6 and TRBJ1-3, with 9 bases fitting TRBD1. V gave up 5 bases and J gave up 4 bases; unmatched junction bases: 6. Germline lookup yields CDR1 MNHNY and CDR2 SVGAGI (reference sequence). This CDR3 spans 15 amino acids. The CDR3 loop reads CASSDRGIPGNTIYF. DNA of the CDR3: TGTGCCAGCAGTGACAGGGGGATACCCGGAAACACCATATATTTT.

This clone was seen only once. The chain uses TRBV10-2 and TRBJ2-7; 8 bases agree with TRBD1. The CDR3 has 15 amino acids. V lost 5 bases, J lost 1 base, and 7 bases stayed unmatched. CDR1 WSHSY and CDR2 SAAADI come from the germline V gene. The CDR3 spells CASSSGQGGSYEQYF. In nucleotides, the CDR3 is TGCGCCAGCAGTTCCGGACAGGGAGGATCCTACGAGCAGTACTTC.

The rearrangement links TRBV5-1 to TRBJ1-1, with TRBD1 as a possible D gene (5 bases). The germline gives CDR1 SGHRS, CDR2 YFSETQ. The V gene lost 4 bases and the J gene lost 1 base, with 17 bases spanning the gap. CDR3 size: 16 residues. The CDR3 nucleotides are TGCGCCAGCAGCCGTTCGACGGGGGTACGGAACACTGAAGCTTTCTTT. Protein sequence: CASSRSTGVRNTEAFF.

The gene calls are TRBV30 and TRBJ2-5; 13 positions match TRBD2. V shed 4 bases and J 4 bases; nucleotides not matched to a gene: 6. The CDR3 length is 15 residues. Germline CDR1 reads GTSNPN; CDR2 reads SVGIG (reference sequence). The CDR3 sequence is CAWTPGTSGVETQYF. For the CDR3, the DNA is TGTGCCTGGACCCCCGGGACTAGCGGGGTAGAGACCCAGTACTTC.

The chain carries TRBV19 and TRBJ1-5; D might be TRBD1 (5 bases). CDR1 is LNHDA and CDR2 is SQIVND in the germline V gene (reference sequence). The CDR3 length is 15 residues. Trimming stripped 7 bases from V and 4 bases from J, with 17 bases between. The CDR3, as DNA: TGTGCCAGTACCCCAGGGAGGGTTGGGAATCAGCCCCAGCATTTT. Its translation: CASTPGRVGNQPQHF. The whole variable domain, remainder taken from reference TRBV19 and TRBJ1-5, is DGGITQSPKYLFRKEGQNVTLSCEQNLNHDAMYWYRQDPGQGLRLIYYSQIVNDFQKGDIAEGYSVSREKKESFPLTVTSAQKNPTAFYLCASTPGRVGNQPQHFGDGTRLSIL.

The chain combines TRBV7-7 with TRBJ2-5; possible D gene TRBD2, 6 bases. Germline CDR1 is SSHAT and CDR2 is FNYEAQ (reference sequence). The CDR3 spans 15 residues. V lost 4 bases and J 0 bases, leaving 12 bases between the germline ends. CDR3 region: CASSSGRTYQETQYF. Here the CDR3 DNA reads TGTGCCAGCAGCTCGGGGAGGACCTACCAAGAGACCCAGTACTTC.

The CDR3 here is CASSWGGGSNQPQHF. CDR3 bases: TGTGCCAGCAGCTGGGGAGGGGGGAGCAATCAGCCCCAGCATTTT. The chain links TRBV5-6 to TRBJ1-5; D perhaps matches TRBD1 (6 bases). V gave up 3 bases and J gave up 1 base, with 11 bases separating them. CDR1 and CDR2 (germline): SGHDT, YYEEEE. The CDR3 consists of 15 residues.

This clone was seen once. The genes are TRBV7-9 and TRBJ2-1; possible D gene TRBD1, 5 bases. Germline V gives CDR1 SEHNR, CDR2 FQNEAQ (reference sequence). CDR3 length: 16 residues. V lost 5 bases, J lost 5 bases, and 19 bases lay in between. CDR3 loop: CASSPPQAGWNNEQFF. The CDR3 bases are TGTGCCAGCAGCCCCCCGCAGGCAGGGTGGAACAATGAGCAGTTCTTC. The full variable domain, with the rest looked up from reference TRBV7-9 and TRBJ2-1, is DTGVSQNPRHKITKRGQNVTFRCDPISEHNRLYWYRQTLGQGPEFLTYFQNEAQLEKSRLLSDRFSAERPKGSFSTLEIQRTEQGDSAMYLCASSPPQAGWNNEQFFGPGTRLTVL.

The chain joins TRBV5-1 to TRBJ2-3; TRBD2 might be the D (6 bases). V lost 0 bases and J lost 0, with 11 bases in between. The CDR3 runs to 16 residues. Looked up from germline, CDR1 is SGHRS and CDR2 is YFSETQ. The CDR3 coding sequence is TGCGCCAGCAGCTTGGGTCGGGGGATTAGCACAGATACGCAGTATTTT. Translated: CASSLGRGISTDTQYF.

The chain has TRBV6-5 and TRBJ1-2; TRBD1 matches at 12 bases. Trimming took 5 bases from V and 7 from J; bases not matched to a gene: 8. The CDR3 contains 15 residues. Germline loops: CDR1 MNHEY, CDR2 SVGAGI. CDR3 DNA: TGTGCCAGCAGTCAAAGGGGACAGGGGGCAGGTGGCTACACCTTC. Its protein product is CASSQRGQGAGGYTF.

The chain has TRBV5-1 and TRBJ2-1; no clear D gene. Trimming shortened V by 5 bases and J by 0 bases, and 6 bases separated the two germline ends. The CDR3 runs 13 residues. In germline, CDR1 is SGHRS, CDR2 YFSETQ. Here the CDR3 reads CASSDFSYNEQFF. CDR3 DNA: TGCGCCAGCAGTGACTTCTCCTACAATGAGCAGTTCTTC. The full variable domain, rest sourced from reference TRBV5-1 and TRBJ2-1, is KAGVTQTPRYLIKTRGQQVTLSCSPISGHRSVSWYQQTPGQGLQFLFEYFSETQRNKGNFPGRFSGRQFSNSRSEMNVSTLELGDSALYLCASSDFSYNEQFFGPGTRLTVL.

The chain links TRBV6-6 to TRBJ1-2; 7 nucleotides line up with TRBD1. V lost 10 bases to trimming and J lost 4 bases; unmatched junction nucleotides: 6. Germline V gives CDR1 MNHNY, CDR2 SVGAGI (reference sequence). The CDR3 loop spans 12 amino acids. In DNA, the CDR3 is TGTGCCATTTCGACAGGGTCCTATGGCTACACCTTC. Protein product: CAISTGSYGYTF.